The 11 T cell receptor beta chains below were found in one sample sequenced in a study of T cells after somatic rescue of genetic block. Some clones are missing from TCRdb's copy, which holds only in-frame ones; the method was immunoSEQ multiplex PCR. Of 65,000 to 70,000 clones listed, around 93% are singletons. Source material: peripheral blood mononuclear cells (PBMCs). All receptors derive from a man in his forties or fifties.

The chain couples TRBV5-1 to TRBJ1-2, with D hard to call. The CDR3 totals 14 residues. V lost 0 bases, J lost 2 bases, and 8 bases lay in between. Germline V gene lookup returns CDR1 SGHRS and CDR2 YFSETQ. CDR3 region: CASSLAGKNYGYTF. Here the CDR3 DNA reads TGCGCCAGCAGCTTGGCAGGCAAGAACTATGGCTACACCTTC.

This clone was found once. This chain uses TRBV27 with TRBJ2-7; possibly TRBD2 for D (6 bases). Germline CDR1 is MNHEY and CDR2 is SMNVEV (reference sequence). Trimming stripped 2 bases from V and 2 bases from J, with 10 bases between. The CDR3 is 14 amino acids. CDR3 region: CASSLRERAYEQYF. The CDR3 DNA is TGTGCCAGCAGTTTACGTGAGCGGGCCTACGAGCAGTACTTC.

The chain recombines TRBV6-5 with TRBJ1-6; D is uncertain. Germline-derived CDR1 and CDR2 are MNHEY and SVGAGI. CDR3 size: 16 residues. The V and J ends lost 0 bases and 10 bases respectively, with 16 bases between them. In nucleotides, the CDR3 is TGTGCCAGCAGTTACTCCCCCGGGAGGTCTGGGTCACCCCTCCACTTT. It translates to CASSYSPGRSGSPLHF.

The chain carries TRBV4-1 and TRBJ2-7; no firm D call. Germline V CDR1 and CDR2: MGHRA, YSYEKL. V shed 2 bases and J shed 5 bases, with 13 bases lying between them. This CDR3 comprises 14 residues. CDR3 in amino acids: CASSQTIYAHEQYF. The CDR3 nucleotides read TGCGCCAGCAGCCAAACCATCTACGCTCACGAGCAGTACTTC.

This clone was detected only once. The chain recombines TRBV19 with TRBJ1-1; no reliable D call. The germline V gene has CDR1 LNHDA and CDR2 SQIVND (reference sequence). The V and J ends lost 3 bases and 0 bases respectively, with 11 bases between them. This CDR3 has 15 amino acids. The CDR3 nucleotides are TGTGCCAGTAGTATGGGTAGACAATTGAACACTGAAGCTTTCTTT. Protein sequence: CASSMGRQLNTEAFF.

V is TRBV5-6 and J is TRBJ1-6; no reliable D call. Germline CDR1 is SGHDT and CDR2 is YYEEEE. The CDR3 runs 14 residues. Trimming pared 2 bases from V and 5 bases from J, leaving 8 bases between. The CDR3 loop is CASSFGRNNSPLHF. Here the CDR3 DNA reads TGTGCCAGCAGCTTTGGCAGAAATAATTCACCCCTCCACTTT. Together with reference TRBV5-6 and TRBJ1-6, the CDR3 gives the full variable domain: DAGVTQSPTHLIKTRGQQVTLRCSPKSGHDTVSWYQQALGQGPQFIFQYYEEEERQRGNFPDRFSGHQFPNYSSELNVNALLLGDSALYLCASSFGRNNSPLHFGNGTRLTVT.

This clone has just one count. CDR3 protein: CASSHIAGDQETQYF. The CDR3 DNA reads as TGTGCCAGCAGCCACATAGCGGGAGACCAAGAGACCCAGTACTTC. The J gene is TRBJ2-5, the V gene TRBV5-4, with 9 bases matching TRBD2. The CDR3 is 15 amino acids. Trimming cost V 4 bases and J 0 bases; bases outside gene matches: 4. The germline V gene encodes CDR1 SGHNT and CDR2 YYREEE (reference sequence). The full variable domain, completed using reference TRBV5-4 and TRBJ2-5, is ETGVTQSPTHLIKTRGQQVTLRCSSQSGHNTVSWYQQALGQGPQFIFQYYREEENGRGNFPPRFSGLQFPNYSSELNVNALELDDSALYLCASSHIAGDQETQYFGPGTRLLVL.

This sequence joins TRBV5-1 and TRBJ2-1, with a weak D call TRBD1 (5 bases). V lost 0 bases to trimming and J lost 0 bases, with 13 bases between them. The CDR3 has 17 amino acids. Germline V gives CDR1 SGHRS, CDR2 YFSETQ. The CDR3: CASSLVPDSFSYNEQFF. In DNA, the CDR3 is TGCGCCAGCAGCTTGGTTCCCGACAGTTTCTCCTACAATGAGCAGTTCTTC.

The genes are TRBV14 and TRBJ1-6; D remains unclear. Between the trimmed V and J ends, which lost 3 bases and 5 bases, there was a span of 5 bases. Per germline, CDR1 SGHDN and CDR2 FVKESK. CDR3 length: 13 residues. Here the CDR3 reads CASSHRHNSPLHF. For the CDR3, the DNA is TGTGCCAGCAGCCACCGACATAATTCACCCCTCCACTTT.

DNA for the CDR3: TGTGCCAGTAGTATAGCGGCAGGGGCCCCCTACGAGCAGTACTTC. Protein sequence: CASSIAAGAPYEQYF. The chain uses TRBV19 and TRBJ2-7; tentatively, D is TRBD1 (6 bases). V gave up 1 base and J gave up 2 bases, with 12 bases separating them. Per germline, CDR1 LNHDA and CDR2 SQIVND (reference sequence). This CDR3 has 15 amino acids.

A single count supports this clone. This chain connects TRBV7-8 to TRBJ2-4; D tentatively reads TRBD1 or TRBD2 (5 bases each). The germline CDR1 and CDR2 sequences are SGHVS and FQNEAQ. Trimming pared 0 bases from V and 7 bases from J, leaving 10 bases between. The CDR3 totals 14 residues. The CDR3 protein is CASSLAAGANIQYF. DNA of the CDR3: TGTGCCAGCAGCTTAGCAGCCGGGGCGAACATTCAGTACTTC.